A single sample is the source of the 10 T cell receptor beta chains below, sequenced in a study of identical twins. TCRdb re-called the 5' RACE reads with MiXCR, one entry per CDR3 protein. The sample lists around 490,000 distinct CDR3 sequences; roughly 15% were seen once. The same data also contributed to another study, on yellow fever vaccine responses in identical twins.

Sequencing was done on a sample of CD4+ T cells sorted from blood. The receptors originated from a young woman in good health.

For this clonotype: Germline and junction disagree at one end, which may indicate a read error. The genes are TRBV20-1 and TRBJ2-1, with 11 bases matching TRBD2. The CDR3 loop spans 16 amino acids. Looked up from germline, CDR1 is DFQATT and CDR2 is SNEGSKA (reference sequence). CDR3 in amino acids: CSARGSSGRSYNEQFF. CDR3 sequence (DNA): TGCAGTGCCAGAGGTTCTAGCGGGAGGTCATACAATGAGCAGTTCTTC.

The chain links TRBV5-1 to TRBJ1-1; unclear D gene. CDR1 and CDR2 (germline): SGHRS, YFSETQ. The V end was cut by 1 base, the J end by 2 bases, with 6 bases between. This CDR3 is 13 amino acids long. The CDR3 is CASSLQDNTEAFF. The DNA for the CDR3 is TGCGCCAGCAGCTTGCAGGATAACACTGAAGCTTTCTTT.

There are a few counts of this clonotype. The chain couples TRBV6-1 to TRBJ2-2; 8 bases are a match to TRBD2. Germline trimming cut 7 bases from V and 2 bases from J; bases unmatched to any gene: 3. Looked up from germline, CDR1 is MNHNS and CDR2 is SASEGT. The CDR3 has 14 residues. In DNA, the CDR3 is TGTGCCAGCACTCGGGGGGGCAACACCGGGGAGCTGTTTTTT. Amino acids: CASTRGGNTGELFF.

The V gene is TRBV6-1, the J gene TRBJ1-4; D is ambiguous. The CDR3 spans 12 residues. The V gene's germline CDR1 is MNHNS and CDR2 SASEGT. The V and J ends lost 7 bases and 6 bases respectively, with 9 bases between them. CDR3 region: CASKGRDEKLFF. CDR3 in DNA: TGTGCCAGCAAAGGACGGGATGAAAAACTGTTTTTT.

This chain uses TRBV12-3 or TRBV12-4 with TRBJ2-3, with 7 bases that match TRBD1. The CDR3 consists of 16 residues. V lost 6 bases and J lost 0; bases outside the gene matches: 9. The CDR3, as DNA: TGTGCCAGCAGCCCTCACAGGGGTCAGAGCACAGATACGCAGTATTTT. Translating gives CASSPHRGQSTDTQYF.

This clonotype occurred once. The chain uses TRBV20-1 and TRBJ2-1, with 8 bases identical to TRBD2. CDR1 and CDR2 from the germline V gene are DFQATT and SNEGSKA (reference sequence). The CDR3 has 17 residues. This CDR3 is CCARDSVGAGGGREQFF. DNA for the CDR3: TGCTGCGCTAGGGATTCTGTGGGGGCGGGAGGCGGTCGTGAGCAGTTCTTC.

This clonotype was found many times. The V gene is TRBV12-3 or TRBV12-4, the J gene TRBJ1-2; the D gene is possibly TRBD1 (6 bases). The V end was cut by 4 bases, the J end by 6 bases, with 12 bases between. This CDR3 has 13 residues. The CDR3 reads CASSSQGSDGYTF. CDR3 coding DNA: TGTGCCAGCAGTTCACAGGGTTCCGATGGCTACACCTTC.

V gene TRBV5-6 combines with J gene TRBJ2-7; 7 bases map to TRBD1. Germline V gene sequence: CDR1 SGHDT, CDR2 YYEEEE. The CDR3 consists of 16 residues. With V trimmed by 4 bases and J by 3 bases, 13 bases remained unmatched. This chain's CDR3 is CASSRGVGQIFYEQYF. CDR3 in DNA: TGTGCCAGCAGCCGCGGCGTGGGACAGATATTCTACGAGCAGTACTTC.

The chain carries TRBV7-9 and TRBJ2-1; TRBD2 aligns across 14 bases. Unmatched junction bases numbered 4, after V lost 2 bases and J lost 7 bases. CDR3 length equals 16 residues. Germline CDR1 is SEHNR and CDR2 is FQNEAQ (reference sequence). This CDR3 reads CASSLHGLAGGNEQFF. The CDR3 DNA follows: TGTGCCAGCAGCTTACATGGACTAGCGGGGGGAAATGAGCAGTTCTTC.

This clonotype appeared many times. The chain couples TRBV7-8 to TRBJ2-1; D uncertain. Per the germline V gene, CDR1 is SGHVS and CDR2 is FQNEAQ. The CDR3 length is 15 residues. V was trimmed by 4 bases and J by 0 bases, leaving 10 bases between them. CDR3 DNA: TGTGCCAGCAGCTCCCTTCGGAGCTCCTACAATGAGCAGTTCTTC. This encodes CASSSLRSSYNEQFF.